This entry is about one TCR beta chain. Antigen: not known. This sample was taken from a study of T cell responses to AZD1222 COVID-19 vaccine. Overall study findings and caveats: Seropositive AZD1222 recipients at baseline numbered only six or seven. Clonal diversity may have been underestimated in mostly white British donors. Vaccination with two AZD1222 doses was followed by a rise in Spike-specific TCR breadth and depth. As reported, nearly half of all spike-specific TCRs target variant regions that are unmutated.

The protocol was immunoSEQ multiplex PCR, while the TCRdb copy is restricted to in-frame clones and leaves out a portion. The table lists about 130,000 clones, 70% to 90% of them singletons, with 20% to 25% in the top ten. This specimen was peripheral blood, taken on day 0 of AZD1222 vaccination. The clonotype comes from an adult in good health.

The CDR3 DNA sequence: TGTGCCAGCAGTTACGGGGGCAATCAGCCCCAGCATTTT. Translation: CASSYGGNQPQHF. The chain combines TRBV6-5 with TRBJ1-5, with D uncertain. Deletions cut 2 bases from V and 2 bases from J, with 4 bases between. Germline lookup yields CDR1 MNHEY and CDR2 SVGAGI. This CDR3 spans 13 amino acids.